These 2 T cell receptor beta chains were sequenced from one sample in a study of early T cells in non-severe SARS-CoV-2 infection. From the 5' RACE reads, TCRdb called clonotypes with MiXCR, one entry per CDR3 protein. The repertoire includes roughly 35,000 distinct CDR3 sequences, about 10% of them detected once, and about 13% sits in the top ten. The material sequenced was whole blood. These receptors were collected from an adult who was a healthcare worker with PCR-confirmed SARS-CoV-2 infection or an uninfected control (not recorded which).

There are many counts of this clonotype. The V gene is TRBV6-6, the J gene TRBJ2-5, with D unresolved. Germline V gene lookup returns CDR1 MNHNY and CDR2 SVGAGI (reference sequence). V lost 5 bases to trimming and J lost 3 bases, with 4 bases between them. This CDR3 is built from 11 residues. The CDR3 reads CASSEEETQYF. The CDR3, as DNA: TGTGCCAGCAGTGAAGAAGAGACCCAGTACTTC.

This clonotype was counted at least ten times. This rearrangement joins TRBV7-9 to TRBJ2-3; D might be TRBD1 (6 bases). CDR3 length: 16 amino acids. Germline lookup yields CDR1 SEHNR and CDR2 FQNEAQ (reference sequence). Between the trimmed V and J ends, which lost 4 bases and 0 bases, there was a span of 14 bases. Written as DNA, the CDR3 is TGTGCCAGCAGCTCCCTGGACAGCCCTAGCACAGATACGCAGTATTTT. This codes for CASSSLDSPSTDTQYF.